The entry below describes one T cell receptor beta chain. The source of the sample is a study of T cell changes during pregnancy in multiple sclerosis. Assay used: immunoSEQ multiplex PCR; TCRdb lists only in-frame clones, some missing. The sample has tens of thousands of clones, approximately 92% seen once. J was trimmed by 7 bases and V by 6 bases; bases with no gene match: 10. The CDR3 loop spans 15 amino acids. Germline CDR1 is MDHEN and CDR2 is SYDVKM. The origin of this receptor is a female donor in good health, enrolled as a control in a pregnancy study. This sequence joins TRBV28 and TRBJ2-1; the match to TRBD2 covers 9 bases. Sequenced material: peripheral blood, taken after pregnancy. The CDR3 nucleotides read TGTGCCAGCAGGGGCGATAGCGGGAGTCGGAATGAGCAGTTCTTC. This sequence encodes CASRGDSGSRNEQFF.